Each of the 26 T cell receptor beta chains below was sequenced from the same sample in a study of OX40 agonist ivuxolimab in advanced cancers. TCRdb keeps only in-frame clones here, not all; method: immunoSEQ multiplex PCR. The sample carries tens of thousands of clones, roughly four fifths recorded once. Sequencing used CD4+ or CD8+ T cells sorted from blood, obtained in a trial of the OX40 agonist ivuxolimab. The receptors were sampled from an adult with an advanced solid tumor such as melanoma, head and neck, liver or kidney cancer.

Written as DNA, the CDR3 is TGTGCCAGCAGCGGGGGACAGGGGGCCGGGGATACGCAGTATTTT. This translates into CASSGGQGAGDTQYF. The chain has TRBV2 and TRBJ2-3; 12 bases align to TRBD1. This CDR3 has 15 amino acids. Trimming took 6 bases from V and 6 from J; bases not matched to a gene: 7. CDR1 is SNHLY and CDR2 is FYNNEI in the germline V gene.

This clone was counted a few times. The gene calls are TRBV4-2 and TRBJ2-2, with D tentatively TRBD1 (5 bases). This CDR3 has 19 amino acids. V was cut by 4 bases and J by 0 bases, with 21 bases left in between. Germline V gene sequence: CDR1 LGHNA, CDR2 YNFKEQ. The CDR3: CASSLPTGIHTANTGELFF. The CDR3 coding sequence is TGTGCCAGCAGCCTCCCTACAGGTATACACACTGCGAACACCGGGGAGCTGTTTTTT.

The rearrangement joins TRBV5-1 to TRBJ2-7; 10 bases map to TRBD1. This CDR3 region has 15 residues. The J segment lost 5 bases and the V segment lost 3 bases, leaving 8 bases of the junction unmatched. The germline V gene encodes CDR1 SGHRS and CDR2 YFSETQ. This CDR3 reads CASSWAGTGDDEQYF. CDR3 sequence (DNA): TGCGCCAGCAGCTGGGCCGGGACAGGGGATGACGAGCAGTACTTC.

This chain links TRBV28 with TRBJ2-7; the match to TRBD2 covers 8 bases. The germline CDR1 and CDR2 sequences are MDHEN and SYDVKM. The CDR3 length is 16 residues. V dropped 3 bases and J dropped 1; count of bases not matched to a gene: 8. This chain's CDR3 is CASSFSLAGLSYEQYF. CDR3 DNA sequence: TGTGCCAGCAGTTTTTCCCTAGCGGGCTTGTCCTACGAGCAGTACTTC.

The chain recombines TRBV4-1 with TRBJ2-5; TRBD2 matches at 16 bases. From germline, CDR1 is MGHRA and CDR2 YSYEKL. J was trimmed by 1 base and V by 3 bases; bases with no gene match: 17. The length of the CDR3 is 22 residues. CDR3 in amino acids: CASSHRTGTSGRAGGPQETQYF. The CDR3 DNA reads TGCGCCAGCAGCCATCGAACCGGGACTAGCGGGAGGGCCGGGGGGCCCCAAGAGACCCAGTACTTC.

CDR3 nucleotide sequence: TGTGCCAGCAGCTCCCGAGGGCTAGCGGGGGGGCGCAGTTACAATGAGCAGTTCTTC. Its protein product is CASSSRGLAGGRSYNEQFF. This sequence joins TRBV7-2 and TRBJ2-1; TRBD2 aligns across 12 bases. The V gene end was trimmed by 4 bases and the J gene end by 4 bases; junction bases not matched to a gene: 14. From germline, CDR1 is SGHTA and CDR2 FQGNSA. CDR3 length: 19 amino acids.

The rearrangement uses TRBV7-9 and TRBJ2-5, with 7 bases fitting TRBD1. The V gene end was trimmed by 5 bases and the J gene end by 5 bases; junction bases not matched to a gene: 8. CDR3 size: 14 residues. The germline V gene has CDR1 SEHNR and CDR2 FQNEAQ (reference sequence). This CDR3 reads CASSRGDSHETQYF. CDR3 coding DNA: TGTGCCAGCAGCCGTGGGGACAGTCACGAGACCCAGTACTTC.

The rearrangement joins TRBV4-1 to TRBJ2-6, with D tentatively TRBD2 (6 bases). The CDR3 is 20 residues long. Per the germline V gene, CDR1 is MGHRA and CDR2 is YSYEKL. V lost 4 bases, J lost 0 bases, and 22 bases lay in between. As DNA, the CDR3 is TGCGCCAGCAGCCTTAAGGGGATGGACTATCCGATCTCTGGGGCCAACGTCCTGACTTTC. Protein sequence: CASSLKGMDYPISGANVLTF.

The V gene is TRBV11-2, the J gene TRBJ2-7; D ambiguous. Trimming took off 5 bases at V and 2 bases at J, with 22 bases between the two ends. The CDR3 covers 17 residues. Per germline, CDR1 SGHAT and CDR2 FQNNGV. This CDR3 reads CASSPVRPRVSPYEQYF. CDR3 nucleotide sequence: TGTGCCAGCAGCCCCGTAAGGCCCCGGGTCTCCCCCTACGAGCAGTACTTC.

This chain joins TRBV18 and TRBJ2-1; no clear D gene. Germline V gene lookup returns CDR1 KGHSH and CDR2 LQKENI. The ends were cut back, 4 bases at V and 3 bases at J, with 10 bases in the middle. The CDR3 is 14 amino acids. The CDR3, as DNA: TGTGCCAGCTCACTTGGACGAAACTACAATGAGCAGTTCTTC. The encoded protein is CASSLGRNYNEQFF.

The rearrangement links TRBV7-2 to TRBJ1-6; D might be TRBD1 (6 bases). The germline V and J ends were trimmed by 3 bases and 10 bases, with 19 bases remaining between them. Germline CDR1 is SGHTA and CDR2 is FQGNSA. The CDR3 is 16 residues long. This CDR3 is CASSFGSVKGVSPLHF. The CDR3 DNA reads TGTGCCAGCAGCTTTGGGAGCGTGAAGGGGGTCTCACCCCTCCACTTT.

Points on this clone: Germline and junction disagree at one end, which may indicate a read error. The CDR3 coding sequence is TGCGCCAGCAGCTTAACGGGACAGAATACGGTCTTTTTCTTC. Encoded protein: CASSLTGQNTVFFF. This chain uses TRBV5-1 with TRBJ1-2, with 7 bases lining up with TRBD1. Germline CDR1 SGHRS, CDR2 YFSETQ. The CDR3 is 14 residues long.

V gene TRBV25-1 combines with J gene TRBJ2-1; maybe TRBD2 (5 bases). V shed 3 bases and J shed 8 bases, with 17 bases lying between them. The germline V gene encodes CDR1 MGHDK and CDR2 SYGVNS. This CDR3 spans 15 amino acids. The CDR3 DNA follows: TGTGCCAGCAGTGATCAGGAGGCCCGTGGCCATGAGCAGTTCTTC. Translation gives CASSDQEARGHEQFF.

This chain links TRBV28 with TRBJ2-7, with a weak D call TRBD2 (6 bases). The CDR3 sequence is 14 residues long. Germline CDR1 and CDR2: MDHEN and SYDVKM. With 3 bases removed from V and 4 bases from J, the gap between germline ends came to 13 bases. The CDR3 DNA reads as TGTGCCAGCAGTTTGGCTAGCGTGACGTACGAGCAGTACTTC. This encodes CASSLASVTYEQYF.

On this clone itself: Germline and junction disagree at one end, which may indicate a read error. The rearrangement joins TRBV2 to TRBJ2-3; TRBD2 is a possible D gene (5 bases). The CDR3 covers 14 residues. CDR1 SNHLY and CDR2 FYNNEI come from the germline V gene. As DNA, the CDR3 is TGTGCCAGCAGGGAAGTACGGGAAACAGATACGCAGTATTTT. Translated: CASREVRETDTQYF.

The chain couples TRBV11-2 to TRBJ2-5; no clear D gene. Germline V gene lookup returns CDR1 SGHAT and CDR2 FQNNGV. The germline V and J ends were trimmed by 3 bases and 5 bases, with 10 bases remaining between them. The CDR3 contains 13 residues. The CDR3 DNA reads TGTGCCAGCAGCTTTCCACCATGGGAGACCCAGTACTTC. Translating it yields CASSFPPWETQYF.

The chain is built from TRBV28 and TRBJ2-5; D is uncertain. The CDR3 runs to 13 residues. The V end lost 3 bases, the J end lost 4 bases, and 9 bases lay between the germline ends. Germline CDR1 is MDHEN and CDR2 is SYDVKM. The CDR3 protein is CASSFGIRETQYF. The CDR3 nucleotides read TGTGCCAGCAGTTTTGGGATTCGAGAGACCCAGTACTTC.

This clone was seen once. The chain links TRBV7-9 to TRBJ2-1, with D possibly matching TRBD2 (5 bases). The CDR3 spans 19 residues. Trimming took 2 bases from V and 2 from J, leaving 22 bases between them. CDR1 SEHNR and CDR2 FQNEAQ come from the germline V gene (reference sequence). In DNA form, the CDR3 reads TGTGCCAGCAGCTTAAGAGGGAGTAGGCTCCCGCTTGCCTACAATGAGCAGTTCTTC. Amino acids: CASSLRGSRLPLAYNEQFF.

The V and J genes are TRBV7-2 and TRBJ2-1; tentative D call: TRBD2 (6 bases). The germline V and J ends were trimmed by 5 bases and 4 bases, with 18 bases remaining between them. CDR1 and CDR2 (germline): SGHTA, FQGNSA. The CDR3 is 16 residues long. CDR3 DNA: TGTGCCAGCAGCCCTCGTGAGGGCGGGAAATACAATGAGCAGTTCTTC. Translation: CASSPREGGKYNEQFF.

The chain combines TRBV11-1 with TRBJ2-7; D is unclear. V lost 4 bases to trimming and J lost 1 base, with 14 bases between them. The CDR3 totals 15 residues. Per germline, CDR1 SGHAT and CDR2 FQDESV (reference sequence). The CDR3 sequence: CASSSAGRASYEQYF. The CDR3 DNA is TGTGCCAGCAGCTCAGCTGGACGCGCGTCCTACGAGCAGTACTTC. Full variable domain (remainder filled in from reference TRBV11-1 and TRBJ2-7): EAEVAQSPRYKITEKSQAVAFWCDPISGHATLYWYRQILGQGPELLVQFQDESVVDDSQLPKDRFSAERLKGVDSTLKIQPAELGDSAMYLCASSSAGRASYEQYFGPGTRLTVT.

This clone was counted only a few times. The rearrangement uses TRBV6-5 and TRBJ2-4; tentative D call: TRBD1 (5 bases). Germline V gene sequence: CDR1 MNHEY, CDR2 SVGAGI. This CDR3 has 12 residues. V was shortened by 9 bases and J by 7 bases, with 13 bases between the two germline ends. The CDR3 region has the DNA TGTGCCAGTACGGACACCCGGAACATTCAGTACTTC. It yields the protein CASTDTRNIQYF.

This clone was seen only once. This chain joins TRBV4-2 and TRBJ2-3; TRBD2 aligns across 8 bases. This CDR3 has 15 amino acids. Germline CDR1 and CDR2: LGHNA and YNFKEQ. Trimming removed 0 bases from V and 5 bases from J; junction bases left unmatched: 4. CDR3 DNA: TGTGCCAGCAGCCAAGACCGGGGGGGGATAGATACGCAGTATTTT. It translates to CASSQDRGGIDTQYF.

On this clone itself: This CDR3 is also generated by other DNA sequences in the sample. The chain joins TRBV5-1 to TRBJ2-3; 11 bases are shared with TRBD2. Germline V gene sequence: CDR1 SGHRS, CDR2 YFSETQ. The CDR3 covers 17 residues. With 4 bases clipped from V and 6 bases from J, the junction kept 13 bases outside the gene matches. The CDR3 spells CASSRLGTSGGGDTQYF. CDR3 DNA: TGCGCCAGCAGCCGGCTTGGGACTAGCGGAGGGGGGGATACGCAGTATTTT. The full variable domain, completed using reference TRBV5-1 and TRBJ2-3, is KAGVTQTPRYLIKTRGQQVTLSCSPISGHRSVSWYQQTPGQGLQFLFEYFSETQRNKGNFPGRFSGRQFSNSRSEMNVSTLELGDSALYLCASSRLGTSGGGDTQYFGPGTRLTVL.

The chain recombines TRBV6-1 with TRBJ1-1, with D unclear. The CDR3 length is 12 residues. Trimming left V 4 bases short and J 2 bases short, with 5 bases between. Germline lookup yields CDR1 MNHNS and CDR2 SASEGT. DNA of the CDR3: TGTGCCAGCAGTGTCGGAAACACTGAAGCTTTCTTT. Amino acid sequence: CASSVGNTEAFF.

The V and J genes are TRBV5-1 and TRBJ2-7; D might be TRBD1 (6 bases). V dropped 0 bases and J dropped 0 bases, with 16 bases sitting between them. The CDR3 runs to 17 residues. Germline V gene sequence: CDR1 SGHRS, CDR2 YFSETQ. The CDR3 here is CASSLGYNRALSYEQYF. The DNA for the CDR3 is TGCGCCAGCAGCTTGGGTTATAACAGGGCCCTCTCCTACGAGCAGTACTTC.

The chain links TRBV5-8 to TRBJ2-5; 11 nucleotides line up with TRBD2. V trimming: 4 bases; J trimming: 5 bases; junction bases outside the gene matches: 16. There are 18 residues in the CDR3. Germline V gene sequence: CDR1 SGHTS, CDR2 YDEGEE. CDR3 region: CASSPEGSSGGTSETQYF. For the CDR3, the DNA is TGTGCCAGCAGCCCGGAGGGGTCTAGCGGGGGGACTTCCGAGACCCAGTACTTC.